Following are 25 T cell receptor beta chains from one sample sequenced in a study of T-cell reconstitution after alpha-beta-depleted transplantation in children. The authors prepared the TCRbeta library with unique molecular identifiers. TCRdb ran MiXCR on the PCR reads and lists one entry per CDR3 protein. This sample has about a million distinct CDR3 sequences, with roughly 29% found just once. The specimen was PBMCs, mostly from graft donor cells, collected 360 days after TCRalphabeta/CD19-depleted stem cell transplant. Receptor source: a boy less than two years old who had a stem cell transplant for SCID, so the T cells may come from the graft donor.

There are a few counts of this clonotype. The chain uses TRBV12-5 and TRBJ2-1; the match to TRBD2 covers 12 bases. J lost 7 bases, V lost 3 bases, and 4 bases had no gene match. The CDR3 runs to 15 residues. Germline loops: CDR1 LGHNT, CDR2 FRNRAP. CDR3 DNA sequence: TGTGCTAGTGGTTTAGGACTAGCGGGGTCGAATGAGCAGTTCTTC. Encoded protein: CASGLGLAGSNEQFF.

This clonotype was counted only a few times. The genes are TRBV7-2 and TRBJ2-3; weak D call: TRBD1 (6 bases). Between the trimmed V and J ends, which lost 5 bases and 0 bases, there was a span of 12 bases. The V gene's germline CDR1 is SGHTA and CDR2 FQGNSA. The CDR3 has 15 amino acids. The CDR3, as DNA: TGTGCCAGCAGCCACGGACAGTTGAGCACAGATACGCAGTATTTT. This codes for CASSHGQLSTDTQYF.

This clonotype turned up a few times. The chain uses TRBV7-2 and TRBJ2-1; 10 nucleotides line up with TRBD2. CDR3 length: 15 residues. Looked up from germline, CDR1 is SGHTA and CDR2 is FQGNSA. V gave up 7 bases and J gave up 2 bases; unmatched junction bases: 5. CDR3 residues: CASTRSGGAYNEQFF. The CDR3 DNA is TGTGCCAGCACCCGAAGCGGGGGGGCCTACAATGAGCAGTTCTTC.

J is TRBJ1-1 and V is TRBV7-9, with unresolved D. V dropped 5 bases and J dropped 6 bases, with 13 bases sitting between them. The CDR3 runs 13 residues. Germline V CDR1 and CDR2: SEHNR, FQNEAQ (reference sequence). DNA of the CDR3: TGTGCCAGCAGCCCGGGGTCATCTGCTGAAGCTTTCTTT. Its translation: CASSPGSSAEAFF. The whole variable domain, filled in from reference TRBV7-9 and TRBJ1-1, reads DTGVSQNPRHKITKRGQNVTFRCDPISEHNRLYWYRQTLGQGPEFLTYFQNEAQLEKSRLLSDRFSAERPKGSFSTLEIQRTEQGDSAMYLCASSPGSSAEAFFGQGTRLTVV.

The V call is TRBV7-8, the J call TRBJ1-5; D gene unclear. The length of the CDR3 is 15 residues. Germline CDR1 is SGHVS and CDR2 is FQNEAQ. The V and J ends lost 1 base and 1 base respectively, with 8 bases between them. The CDR3 DNA follows: TGTGCCAGCAGCTTAGGGGAAAGGAGCAATCAGCCCCAGCATTTT. This translates into CASSLGERSNQPQHF.

The V and J genes are TRBV5-1 and TRBJ2-1; 8 nucleotides agree with TRBD1. Trimming at V came to 0 bases and at J to 2 bases, leaving 4 bases not matched to a gene. The CDR3 loop spans 16 amino acids. Germline V gives CDR1 SGHRS, CDR2 YFSETQ. Here the CDR3 reads CASSLADRAAYNEQFF. Here the CDR3 DNA reads TGCGCCAGCAGCTTGGCGGACAGGGCTGCCTACAATGAGCAGTTCTTC.

This chain connects TRBV10-3 to TRBJ2-5; D possibly corresponds to TRBD2 (6 bases). This CDR3 comprises 14 residues. Germline-derived CDR1 and CDR2 are ENHRY and SYGVKD. V was clipped by 3 bases and J by 3 bases, with 11 bases between them. DNA for the CDR3: TGTGCCATCAGTGACCCGCGGAGGGAAGAGACCCAGTACTTC. Protein product: CAISDPRREETQYF.

This chain connects TRBV9 to TRBJ2-3; D is ambiguous. V lost 0 bases to trimming and J lost 2 bases, with 4 bases between them. This CDR3 spans 13 amino acids. The germline V gene has CDR1 SGDLS and CDR2 YYNGEE. CDR3 amino acids: CASSVALTDTQYF. The DNA of the CDR3 is TGTGCCAGCAGCGTAGCCCTCACAGATACGCAGTATTTT.

In its sample, this clonotype was seen a few times. The chain joins TRBV9 to TRBJ1-3, with D tentatively TRBD1 (5 bases). CDR3 length: 16 residues. Trimming removed 1 base at V and 0 bases at J, with 11 bases between. In germline, CDR1 is SGDLS, CDR2 YYNGEE. The CDR3 is CASSVTGLSSGNTIYF. The DNA for the CDR3 is TGTGCCAGCAGCGTAACGGGGCTCAGCTCTGGAAACACCATATATTTT. The full variable domain, its missing parts supplied by reference TRBV9 and TRBJ1-3, is DSGVTQTPKHLITATGQRVTLRCSPRSGDLSVYWYQQSLDQGLQFLIQYYNGEERAKGNILERFSAQQFPDLHSELNLSSLELGDSALYFCASSVTGLSSGNTIYFGEGSWLTVV.

The gene calls are TRBV18 and TRBJ1-5; 7 nucleotides match TRBD1. In germline, CDR1 is KGHSH, CDR2 LQKENI. Unmatched junction bases numbered 6, after V lost 3 bases and J lost 4 bases. This CDR3 contains 15 residues. CDR3 in DNA: TGTGCCAGCTCACCCCGACAGGGATGGAATCAGCCCCAGCATTTT. It yields the protein CASSPRQGWNQPQHF.

The rearrangement joins TRBV5-1 to TRBJ2-3, with 9 bases aligning to TRBD1. J gave up 6 bases and V 4 bases, and 9 bases lay outside the gene matches. Germline CDR1 and CDR2: SGHRS and YFSETQ. The CDR3 contains 15 residues. CDR3 amino acids: CASSLRDRVRDTQYF. DNA for the CDR3: TGCGCCAGCAGCCTCCGGGACAGGGTCAGGGATACGCAGTATTTT.

The rearrangement uses TRBV5-1 and TRBJ2-7, with TRBD2 as a possible D gene (6 bases). CDR1 SGHRS and CDR2 YFSETQ come from the germline V gene. This CDR3 contains 13 residues. Trimming shortened V by 7 bases and J by 2 bases, and 13 bases separated the two germline ends. In nucleotides, the CDR3 is TGCGCCAGCTCCCGACTAGACACCTACGAGCAGTACTTC. It encodes CASSRLDTYEQYF.

This clonotype was counted a few times. This chain joins TRBV15 and TRBJ2-2, with 12 bases lining up with TRBD2. Looked up from germline, CDR1 is LNHNV and CDR2 is YYDKDF (reference sequence). Trimming cost V 1 base and J 3 bases; bases outside gene matches: 0. The CDR3 is 16 residues long. In nucleotides, the CDR3 is TGTGCCACCAGCAGAGGGACTAGCGGGGACACCGGGGAGCTGTTTTTT. It yields the protein CATSRGTSGDTGELFF.

The J gene is TRBJ1-5, the V gene TRBV30, with D hard to call. Germline loops: CDR1 GTSNPN, CDR2 SVGIG (reference sequence). This CDR3 is built from 13 residues. The V gene lost 0 bases and the J gene lost 3 bases, with 6 bases spanning the gap. CDR3 DNA: TGTGCCTGGAGTGTCTCCGACAATCAGCCCCAGCATTTT. It is translated as CAWSVSDNQPQHF.

This clonotype was counted between two and nine times. The chain uses TRBV10-3 and TRBJ2-1; 10 bases map to TRBD1. The trim removed 10 bases at V and 5 bases at J, leaving 5 bases unmatched. CDR3 length equals 13 residues. Germline V CDR1 and CDR2: ENHRY, SYGVKD. DNA of the CDR3: TGTGCCACCGCGGGACAGGGGAACAATGAGCAGTTCTTC. It specifies CATAGQGNNEQFF.

This clonotype was observed a handful of times. The chain recombines TRBV6-5 with TRBJ1-2, with D possibly TRBD1 on 5 matching bases. V lost 0 bases and J lost 1, with 12 bases in between. The CDR3 is 16 amino acids. Germline values: CDR1 MNHEY, CDR2 SVGAGI. CDR3: CASSYSTPGLNYGYTF. CDR3 in DNA: TGTGCCAGCAGTTACTCGACACCGGGACTTAACTATGGCTACACCTTC.

V gene TRBV12-3 or TRBV12-4 combines with J gene TRBJ2-5; 12 bases match TRBD1. The CDR3 has 16 residues. J lost 5 bases, V lost 2 bases, and 6 bases had no gene match. The CDR3 is CASSLWGQGAGETQYF. As DNA, the CDR3 is TGTGCCAGCAGTTTATGGGGACAGGGGGCCGGGGAGACCCAGTACTTC.

Only a few counts were recorded for this clonotype. The genes are TRBV5-1 and TRBJ2-7; the D gene could be TRBD1 or TRBD2 (5 bases each). This CDR3 has 12 amino acids. Germline-derived CDR1 and CDR2 are SGHRS and YFSETQ. Trimming pared 7 bases from V and 5 bases from J, leaving 13 bases between. In DNA, the CDR3 is TGCGCCAGCCGGGGCCGGGGAGACGAGCAGTACTTC. It codes for CASRGRGDEQYF.

V and J are TRBV5-1 and TRBJ2-5; D remains ambiguous. The CDR3 sequence is 16 residues long. Trimming cost V 0 bases and J 2 bases, with 14 bases left between them. Germline CDR1 and CDR2: SGHRS and YFSETQ. CDR3 loop: CASSLGLSGDQETQYF. The CDR3, as DNA: TGCGCCAGCAGCTTGGGGTTATCCGGCGATCAAGAGACCCAGTACTTC.

V usage is TRBV12-3 or TRBV12-4 and J usage is TRBJ1-1; TRBD1 is a possible D gene (5 bases). V lost 3 bases to trimming and J lost 9 bases, with 14 bases between them. This CDR3 has 13 amino acids. CDR3 nucleotide sequence: TGTGCCAGCAGTTTTGAGTCCGGACAACAAGCTTTCTTT. Amino acids: CASSFESGQQAFF.

This clonotype has just a few counts. The chain couples TRBV6-2 or TRBV6-3 to TRBJ2-1; 11 bases are shared with TRBD2. Trimming removed 6 bases from V and 7 bases from J; junction bases left unmatched: 11. Germline-derived CDR1 and CDR2 are MNHEY and SVGEGT. The CDR3 covers 16 residues. The chain's CDR3 is CASRGFSGGAGNEQFF. Here the CDR3 DNA reads TGTGCCAGCAGGGGCTTTAGCGGGGGGGCGGGGAATGAGCAGTTCTTC.

This chain's CDR3 is CASSPSLGGLRYGYTF. In DNA, the CDR3 is TGTGCCAGCAGTCCATCCCTAGGGGGCCTTAGGTATGGCTACACCTTC. The V call is TRBV27, the J call TRBJ1-2, with 7 bases lining up with TRBD1. This CDR3 region has 16 residues. Losses at the gene ends were 5 bases for V and 5 bases for J; bases not matched to a gene: 14. Germline CDR1 is MNHEY and CDR2 is SMNVEV (reference sequence).

The rearrangement joins TRBV7-2 to TRBJ1-4; the D is unclear. With 0 bases removed from V and 4 bases from J, the gap between germline ends came to 21 bases. This CDR3 comprises 19 residues. The germline CDR1 and CDR2 sequences are SGHTA and FQGNSA. CDR3 sequence: CASSLAGFGGRSLNEKLFF. As DNA, the CDR3 is TGTGCCAGCAGCTTAGCCGGGTTCGGTGGAAGGTCTCTTAATGAAAAACTGTTTTTT. Full variable domain (missing parts from reference TRBV7-2 and TRBJ1-4): GAGVSQSPSNKVTEKGKDVELRCDPISGHTALYWYRQSLGQGLEFLIYFQGNSAPDKSGLPSDRFSAERTGGSVSTLTIQRTQQEDSAVYLCASSLAGFGGRSLNEKLFFGSGTQLSVL.

CDR3 DNA sequence: TGTGCCAGCACGAACGAACAGTGGACAGATACGCAGTATTTT. It specifies CASTNEQWTDTQYF. The V call is TRBV6-2 or TRBV6-3, the J call TRBJ2-3, with D uncertain. The V end was cut by 7 bases, the J end by 3 bases, with 14 bases between. Germline CDR1 reads MNHEY; CDR2 reads SVGEGT. This CDR3 region has 14 residues.

The chain links TRBV20-1 to TRBJ2-1; TRBD1 agrees at 10 bases. The germline V gene has CDR1 DFQATT and CDR2 SNEGSKA (reference sequence). Trimming cost V 1 base and J 9 bases; bases outside gene matches: 6. The CDR3 has 14 amino acids. The CDR3: CSARVRTGGVEQFF. The CDR3 DNA sequence: TGCAGTGCTAGAGTCCGGACAGGGGGTGTTGAGCAGTTCTTC.